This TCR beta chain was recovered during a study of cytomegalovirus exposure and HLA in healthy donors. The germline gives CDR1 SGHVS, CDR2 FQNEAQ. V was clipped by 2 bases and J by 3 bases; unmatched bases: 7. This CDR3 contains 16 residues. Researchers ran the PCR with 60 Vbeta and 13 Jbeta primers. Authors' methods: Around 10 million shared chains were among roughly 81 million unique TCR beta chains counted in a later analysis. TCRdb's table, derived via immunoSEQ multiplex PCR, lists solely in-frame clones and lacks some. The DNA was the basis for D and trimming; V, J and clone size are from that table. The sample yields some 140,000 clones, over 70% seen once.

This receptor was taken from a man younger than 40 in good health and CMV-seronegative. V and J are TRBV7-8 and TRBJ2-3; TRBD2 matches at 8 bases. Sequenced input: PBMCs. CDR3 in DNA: TGTGCCAGCAGCTTACGGGAGGGAGCCCTAACAGATACGCAGTATTTT. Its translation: CASSLREGALTDTQYF.